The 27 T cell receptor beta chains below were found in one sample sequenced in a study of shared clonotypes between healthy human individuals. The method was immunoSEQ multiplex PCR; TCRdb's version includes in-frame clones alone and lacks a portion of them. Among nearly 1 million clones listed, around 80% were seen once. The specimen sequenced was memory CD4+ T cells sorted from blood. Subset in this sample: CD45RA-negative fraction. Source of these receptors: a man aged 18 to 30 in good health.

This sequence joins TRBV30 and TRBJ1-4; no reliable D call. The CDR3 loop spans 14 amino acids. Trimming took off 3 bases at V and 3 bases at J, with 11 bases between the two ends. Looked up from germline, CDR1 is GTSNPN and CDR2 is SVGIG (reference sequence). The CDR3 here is CAWSSGDPNEKLFF. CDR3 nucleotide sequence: TGTGCCTGGAGCTCAGGCGATCCTAATGAAAAACTGTTTTTT.

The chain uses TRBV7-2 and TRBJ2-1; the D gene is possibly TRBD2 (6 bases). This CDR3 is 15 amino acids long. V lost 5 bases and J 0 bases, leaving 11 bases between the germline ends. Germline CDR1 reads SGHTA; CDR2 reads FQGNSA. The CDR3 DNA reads TGTGCCAGCAGCCCCAGGAGGGCCTCCTACAATGAGCAGTTCTTC. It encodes CASSPRRASYNEQFF.

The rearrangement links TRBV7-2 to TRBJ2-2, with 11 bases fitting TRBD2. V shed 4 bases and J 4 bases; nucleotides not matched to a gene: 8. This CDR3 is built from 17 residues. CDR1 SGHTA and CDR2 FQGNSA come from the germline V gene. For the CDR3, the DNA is TGTGCCAGCAGCTCATTAGCGGGAGGGCCCCCCACCGGGGAGCTGTTTTTT. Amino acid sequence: CASSSLAGGPPTGELFF.

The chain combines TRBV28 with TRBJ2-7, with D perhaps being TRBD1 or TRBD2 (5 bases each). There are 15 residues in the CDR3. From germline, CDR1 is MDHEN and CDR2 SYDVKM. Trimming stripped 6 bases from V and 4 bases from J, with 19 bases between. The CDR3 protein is CASSPGSAQGYEQYF. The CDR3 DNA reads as TGTGCCAGCAGCCCGGGGTCGGCGCAGGGTTACGAGCAGTACTTC.

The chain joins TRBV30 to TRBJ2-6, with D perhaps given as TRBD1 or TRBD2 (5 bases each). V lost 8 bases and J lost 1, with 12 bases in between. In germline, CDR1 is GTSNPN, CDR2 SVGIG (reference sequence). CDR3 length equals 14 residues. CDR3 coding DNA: TGTGCCGGGACCCCGGAGTCTGGGGCCAACGTCCTGACTTTC. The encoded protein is CAGTPESGANVLTF.

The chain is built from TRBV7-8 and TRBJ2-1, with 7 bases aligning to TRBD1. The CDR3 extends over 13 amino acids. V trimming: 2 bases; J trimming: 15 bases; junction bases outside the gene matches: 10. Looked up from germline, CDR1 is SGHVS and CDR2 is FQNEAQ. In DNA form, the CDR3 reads TGTGCCAGCAGCTTAAAGGGGGCGCCCCCTTTGTTCTTC. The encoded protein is CASSLKGAPPLFF.

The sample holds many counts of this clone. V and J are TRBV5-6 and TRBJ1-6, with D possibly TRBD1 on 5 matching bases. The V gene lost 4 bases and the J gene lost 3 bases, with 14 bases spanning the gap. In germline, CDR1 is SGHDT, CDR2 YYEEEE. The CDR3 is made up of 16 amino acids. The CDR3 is CASSPDGGLYNSPLHF. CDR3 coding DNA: TGTGCCAGCAGCCCCGACGGGGGACTCTATAATTCACCCCTCCACTTT.

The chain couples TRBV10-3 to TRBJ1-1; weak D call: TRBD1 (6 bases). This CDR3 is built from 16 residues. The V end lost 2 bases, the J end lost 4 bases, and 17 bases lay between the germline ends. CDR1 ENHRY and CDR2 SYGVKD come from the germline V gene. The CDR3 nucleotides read TGTGCCATCAGTGAGCCGAGGGGGGGGAGCGGCACTGAAGCTTTCTTT. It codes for CAISEPRGGSGTEAFF.

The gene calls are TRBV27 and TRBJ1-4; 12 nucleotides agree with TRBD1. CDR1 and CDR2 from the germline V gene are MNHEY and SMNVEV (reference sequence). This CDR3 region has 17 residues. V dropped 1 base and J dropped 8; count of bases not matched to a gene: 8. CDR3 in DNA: TGTGCCAGCAGTTTATTGGGACAGGGGGCGTTAGGAGAAAAACTGTTTTTT. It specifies CASSLLGQGALGEKLFF.

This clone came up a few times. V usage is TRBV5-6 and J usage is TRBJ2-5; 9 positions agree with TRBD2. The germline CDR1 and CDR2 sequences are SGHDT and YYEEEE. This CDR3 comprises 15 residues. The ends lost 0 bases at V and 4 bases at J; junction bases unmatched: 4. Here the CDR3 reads CASSLGGRGGETQYF. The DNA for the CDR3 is TGTGCCAGCAGCTTGGGCGGGAGGGGAGGAGAGACCCAGTACTTC.

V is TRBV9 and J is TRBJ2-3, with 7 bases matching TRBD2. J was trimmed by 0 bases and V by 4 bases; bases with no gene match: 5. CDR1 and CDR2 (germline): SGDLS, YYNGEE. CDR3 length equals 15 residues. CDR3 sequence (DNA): TGTGCCAGCAGCTTATCAGCGGGAAGCACAGATACGCAGTATTTT. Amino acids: CASSLSAGSTDTQYF.

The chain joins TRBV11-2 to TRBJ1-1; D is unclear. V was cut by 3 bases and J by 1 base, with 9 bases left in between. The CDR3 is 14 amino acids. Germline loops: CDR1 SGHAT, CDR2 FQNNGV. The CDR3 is CASSFATANTEAFF. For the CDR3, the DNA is TGTGCCAGCAGCTTCGCTACGGCGAACACTGAAGCTTTCTTT.

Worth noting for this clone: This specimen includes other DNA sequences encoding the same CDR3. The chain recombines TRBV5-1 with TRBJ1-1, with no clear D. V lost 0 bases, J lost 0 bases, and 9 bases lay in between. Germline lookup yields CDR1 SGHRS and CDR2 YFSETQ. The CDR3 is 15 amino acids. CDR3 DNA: TGCGCCAGCAGCTTGGTGGGCAGCTTGAACACTGAAGCTTTCTTT. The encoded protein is CASSLVGSLNTEAFF.

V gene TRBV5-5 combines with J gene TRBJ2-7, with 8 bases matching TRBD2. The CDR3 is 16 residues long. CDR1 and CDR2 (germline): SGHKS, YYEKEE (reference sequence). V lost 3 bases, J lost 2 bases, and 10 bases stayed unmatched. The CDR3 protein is CASSYSRNSGTYEQYF. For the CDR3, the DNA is TGTGCCAGCAGCTACAGCCGTAATAGCGGGACCTACGAGCAGTACTTC.

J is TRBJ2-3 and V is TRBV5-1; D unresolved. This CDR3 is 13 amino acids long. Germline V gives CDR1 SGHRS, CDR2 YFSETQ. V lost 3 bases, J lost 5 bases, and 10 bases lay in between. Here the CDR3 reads CASSSLTEDTQYF. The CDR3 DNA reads TGCGCCAGCAGCTCTTTAACAGAAGATACGCAGTATTTT.

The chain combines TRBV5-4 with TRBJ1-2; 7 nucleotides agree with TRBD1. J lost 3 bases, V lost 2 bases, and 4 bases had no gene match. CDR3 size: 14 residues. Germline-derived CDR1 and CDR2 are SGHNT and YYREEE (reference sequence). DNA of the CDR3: TGTGCCAGCAGCTTTGGACAGGCTGACTATGGCTACACCTTC. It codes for CASSFGQADYGYTF.

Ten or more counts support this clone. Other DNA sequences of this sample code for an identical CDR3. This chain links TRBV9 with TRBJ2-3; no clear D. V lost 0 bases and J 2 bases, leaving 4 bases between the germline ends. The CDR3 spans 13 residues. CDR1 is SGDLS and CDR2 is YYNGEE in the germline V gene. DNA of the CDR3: TGTGCCAGCAGCGTAGGAAACACAGATACGCAGTATTTT. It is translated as CASSVGNTDTQYF.

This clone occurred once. The CDR3 reads CASSLNGVYYGGYTF. The CDR3 DNA reads TGTGCCAGCAGTTTAAATGGGGTGTATTACGGTGGCTACACCTTC. The chain links TRBV27 to TRBJ1-2; D remains ambiguous. This CDR3 has 15 amino acids. The V gene lost 2 bases and the J gene lost 7 bases, with 17 bases spanning the gap. The germline CDR1 and CDR2 sequences are MNHEY and SMNVEV (reference sequence).

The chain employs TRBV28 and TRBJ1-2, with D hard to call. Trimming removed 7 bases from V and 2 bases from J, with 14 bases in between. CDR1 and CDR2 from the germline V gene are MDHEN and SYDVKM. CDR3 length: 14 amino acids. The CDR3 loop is CASISSDGNYGYTF. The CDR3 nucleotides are TGTGCCAGCATTTCCTCGGACGGGAACTATGGCTACACCTTC.

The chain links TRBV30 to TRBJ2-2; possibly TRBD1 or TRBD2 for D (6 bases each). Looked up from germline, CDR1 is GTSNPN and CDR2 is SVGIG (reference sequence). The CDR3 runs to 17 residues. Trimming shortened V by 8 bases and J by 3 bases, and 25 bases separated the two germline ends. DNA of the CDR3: TGTGCCGTGGGGAGGTCAGGATCGACAGGATACACCGGGGAGCTGTTTTTT. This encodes CAVGRSGSTGYTGELFF.

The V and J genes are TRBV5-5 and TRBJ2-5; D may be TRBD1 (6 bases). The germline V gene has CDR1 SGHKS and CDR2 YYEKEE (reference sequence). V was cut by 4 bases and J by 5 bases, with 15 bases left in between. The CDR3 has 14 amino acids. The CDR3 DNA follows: TGTGCCAGCAGCGTCACAGGGATCTCGGAGACCCAGTACTTC. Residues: CASSVTGISETQYF.

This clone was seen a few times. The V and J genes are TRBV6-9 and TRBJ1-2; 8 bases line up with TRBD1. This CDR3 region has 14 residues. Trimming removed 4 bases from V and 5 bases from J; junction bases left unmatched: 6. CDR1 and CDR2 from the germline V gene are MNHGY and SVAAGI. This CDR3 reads CASSSTGERYGYTF. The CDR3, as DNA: TGTGCCAGCAGTTCGACAGGGGAAAGGTATGGCTACACCTTC.

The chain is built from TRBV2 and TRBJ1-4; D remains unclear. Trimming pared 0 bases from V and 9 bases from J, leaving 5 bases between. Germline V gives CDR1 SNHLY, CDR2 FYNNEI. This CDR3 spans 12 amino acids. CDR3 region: CASSEALQKLFF. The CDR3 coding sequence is TGTGCCAGCAGTGAAGCGCTTCAAAAACTGTTTTTT.

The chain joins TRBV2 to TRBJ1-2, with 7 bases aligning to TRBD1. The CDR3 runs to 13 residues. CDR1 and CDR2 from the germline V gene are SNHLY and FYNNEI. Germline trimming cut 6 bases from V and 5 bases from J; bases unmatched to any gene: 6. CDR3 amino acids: CASRPGTEYGYTF. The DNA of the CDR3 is TGTGCCAGCAGACCCGGGACAGAATATGGCTACACCTTC.

The CDR3, as DNA: TGTGCCAGCAGTTTAAACAGGGAGGACTATGGCTACACCTTC. Its translation is CASSLNREDYGYTF. The V call is TRBV28, the J call TRBJ1-2; perhaps TRBD1 as D (6 bases). This CDR3 comprises 14 residues. The germline V gene encodes CDR1 MDHEN and CDR2 SYDVKM. V lost 2 bases and J 3 bases, leaving 10 bases between the germline ends.

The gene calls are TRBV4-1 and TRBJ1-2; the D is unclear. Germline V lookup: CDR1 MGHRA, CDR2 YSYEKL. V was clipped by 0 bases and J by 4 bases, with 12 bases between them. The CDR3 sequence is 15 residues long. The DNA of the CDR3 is TGCGCCAGCAGCCAAGACCCGCTCGTCCGCTATGGCTACACCTTC. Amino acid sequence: CASSQDPLVRYGYTF.

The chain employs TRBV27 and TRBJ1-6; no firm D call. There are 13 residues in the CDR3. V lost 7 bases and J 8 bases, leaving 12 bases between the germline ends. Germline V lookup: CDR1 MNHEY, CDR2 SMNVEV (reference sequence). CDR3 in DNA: TGTGCCAGCAATCCTCGGGGAGATTCACCCCTCCACTTT. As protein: CASNPRGDSPLHF.